This T cell receptor (beta chain) was obtained from a study of OX40 agonist ivuxolimab in advanced cancers. Study as a whole: Patients enrolled in dose escalation were diagnosed with hepatocellular carcinoma, melanoma, renal cell or head and neck cancer. Prior anti-PD-1, anti-PD-L1 or anti-CTLA-4 therapy did not bar entry, and more than 35% had some.

The data were produced by immunoSEQ multiplex PCR, yet TCRdb's version contains in-frame clones alone and is incomplete. The data contain 43,000 or so clones, more than 85% of them singletons. CDR1 is SQVTM, CDR2 ANQGSEA, per germline. This CDR3 has 13 residues. V was shortened by 6 bases and J by 8 bases, with 16 bases between the two germline ends. Regarding this clone: Antigen: not known.

Study conclusions and caveats: Dose levels from 0.1 to 3.0 mg/kg saw CD4+ and CD8+ blood T cells expand clonally by week 6. Compared with CD4+, CD8+ T cells on average had more expanded clones.

The sequence came from an adult with an advanced solid tumor such as melanoma, head and neck, liver or kidney cancer. The chain couples TRBV29-1 to TRBJ1-4, with a possible D match to TRBD1 (5 bases). The source was CD4+ or CD8+ T cells sorted from blood, collected in a trial of the OX40 agonist ivuxolimab. CDR3 sequence reads: CSVAKEGREKLFF. Here the CDR3 DNA reads TGCAGCGTGGCAAAAGAGGGGAGAGAAAAACTGTTTTTT.